Following are 26 T cell receptor beta chains from one sample sequenced in a study of response to subunit inactivated influenza vaccine. TCRdb reanalysed the RT-PCR reads using MiXCR and keeps one entry per CDR3 protein. Of under 500,000 distinct CDR3 sequences detected, roughly 9.8% appear once; the ten largest clones hold about 12%. The starting material was PBMCs from blood, obtained 40 to 50 days after vaccination. The receptors were sampled from a man in his forties or fifties who received an inactivated influenza vaccine.

This clonotype came up many times. This chain joins TRBV5-5 and TRBJ2-7; D is unclear. Germline V gene sequence: CDR1 SGHKS, CDR2 YYEKEE (reference sequence). This CDR3 comprises 11 residues. Trimming pared 2 bases from V and 7 bases from J, leaving 7 bases between. The CDR3 DNA follows: TGTGCCAGCAGCTTTATTAGTGAGCAGTACTTC. Residues: CASSFISEQYF. The full variable domain, with the rest looked up from reference TRBV5-5 and TRBJ2-7, is DAGVTQSPTHLIKTRGQQVTLRCSPISGHKSVSWYQQVLGQGPQFIFQYYEKEERGRGNFPDRFSARQFPNYSSELNVNALLLGDSALYLCASSFISEQYFGPGTRLTVT.

This clonotype has more than one count but fewer than ten. This rearrangement joins TRBV10-2 to TRBJ2-3, with D possibly being TRBD1 (5 bases). V shed 4 bases and J shed 0 bases, with 8 bases lying between them. The CDR3 is 14 amino acids. Germline CDR1 WSHSY, CDR2 SAAADI. CDR3: CASSVGASTDTQYF. The CDR3 bases are TGCGCCAGCAGTGTAGGGGCTAGCACAGATACGCAGTATTTT.

This chain uses TRBV5-4 with TRBJ2-3, with D possibly matching TRBD2 (6 bases). This CDR3 has 16 residues. CDR1 and CDR2 (germline): SGHNT, YYREEE (reference sequence). Trimming removed 4 bases from V and 4 bases from J, with 19 bases in between. The CDR3 loop is CASSAISGRGSDTQYF. The CDR3 DNA reads TGTGCCAGCAGCGCAATTAGCGGACGGGGGTCAGATACGCAGTATTTT.

The V call is TRBV7-6, the J call TRBJ2-2, with D possibly matching TRBD1 (5 bases). CDR1 SGHVS and CDR2 FNYEAQ come from the germline V gene. This CDR3 region has 15 residues. Trimming left V 0 bases short and J 7 bases short, with 12 bases between. The CDR3 bases are TGTGCCAGCAGCTTAGCTTCGTTAGGGGACGGGGAGCTGTTTTTT. Translated, it gives CASSLASLGDGELFF.

The table lists this clonotype with many counts. This chain links TRBV7-8 with TRBJ2-3; 10 nucleotides align to TRBD2. The V gene end was trimmed by 4 bases and the J gene end by 5 bases; junction bases not matched to a gene: 6. Germline values: CDR1 SGHVS, CDR2 FQNEAQ. The CDR3 loop spans 15 amino acids. This CDR3 is CASSYTSGKRDTQYF. For the CDR3, the DNA is TGTGCCAGCAGCTACACTAGCGGGAAGAGAGATACGCAGTATTTT.

In this sample, this clonotype turned up a few times. The rearrangement joins TRBV7-8 to TRBJ2-3; D gene uncertain. The ends were cut back, 5 bases at V and 3 bases at J, with 15 bases in the middle. This CDR3 spans 15 amino acids. Germline-derived CDR1 and CDR2 are SGHVS and FQNEAQ. CDR3 nucleotide sequence: TGTGCCAGCAGCCCAAGCTATTTCGGAACAGATACGCAGTATTTT. Its protein is CASSPSYFGTDTQYF. Variable domain in full (rest from reference TRBV7-8 and TRBJ2-3): GAGVSQSPRYKVAKRGQDVALRCDPISGHVSLFWYQQALGQGPEFLTYFQNEAQLDKSGLPSDRFFAERPEGSVSTLKIQRTQQEDSAVYLCASSPSYFGTDTQYFGPGTRLTVL.

The V gene is TRBV5-5, the J gene TRBJ1-5, with D possibly TRBD1 on 5 matching bases. The CDR3 is 14 residues long. The germline V gene has CDR1 SGHKS and CDR2 YYEKEE (reference sequence). Trimming shortened V by 3 bases and J by 8 bases, and 15 bases separated the two germline ends. CDR3 sequence (DNA): TGTGCCAGCAGCTGGGGCCCGGGAATGGAGCCCCAGCATTTT. Translation: CASSWGPGMEPQHF.

The gene calls are TRBV12-3 or TRBV12-4 and TRBJ2-1, with D possibly being TRBD2 (7 bases). The CDR3 totals 15 residues. The V end lost 6 bases, the J end lost 2 bases, and 14 bases lay between the germline ends. The CDR3 spells CASSPVGGAYNEQFF. The CDR3 DNA follows: TGTGCCAGCAGCCCAGTAGGGGGGGCCTACAATGAGCAGTTCTTC.

The chain links TRBV4-3 to TRBJ2-1; maybe TRBD2 (6 bases). The V end lost 1 base, the J end lost 7 bases, and 14 bases lay between the germline ends. The V gene's germline CDR1 is LGHNA and CDR2 YSLEER. The CDR3 contains 15 residues. The CDR3 nucleotides are TGCGCCAGCAGCCAAGTCGGGACTTCTTTAAATGAGCAGTTCTTC. Translation gives CASSQVGTSLNEQFF.

Only a few counts were recorded for this clonotype. The chain is built from TRBV4-2 and TRBJ2-7; 12 bases agree with TRBD1. J lost 4 bases, V lost 6 bases, and 10 bases had no gene match. This CDR3 contains 16 residues. Germline loops: CDR1 LGHNA, CDR2 YNFKEQ. CDR3 sequence: CASRLGTGGFGYEQYF. CDR3 DNA sequence: TGTGCCAGCAGGCTGGGGACAGGGGGCTTCGGTTACGAGCAGTACTTC.

The V gene is TRBV7-9, the J gene TRBJ2-1; 7 bases agree with TRBD1. Trimming cost V 1 base and J 7 bases; bases outside gene matches: 7. This CDR3 contains 15 residues. Per germline, CDR1 SEHNR and CDR2 FQNEAQ (reference sequence). CDR3 DNA: TGTGCCAGCAGCTTAGGGGGTTTGGGACAGAATGAGCAGTTCTTC. Translating it yields CASSLGGLGQNEQFF.

The chain employs TRBV5-1 and TRBJ1-6; no reliable D call. Trimming took 3 bases from V and 4 from J, leaving 11 bases between them. Looked up from germline, CDR1 is SGHRS and CDR2 is YFSETQ. The CDR3 consists of 15 residues. As DNA, the CDR3 is TGCGCCAGCAGCTCTGGAAGGGTATATAATTCACCCCTCCACTTT. Translation: CASSSGRVYNSPLHF. The variable domain in full, completed from reference TRBV5-1 and TRBJ1-6, reads KAGVTQTPRYLIKTRGQQVTLSCSPISGHRSVSWYQQTPGQGLQFLFEYFSETQRNKGNFPGRFSGRQFSNSRSEMNVSTLELGDSALYLCASSSGRVYNSPLHFGNGTRLTVT.

This clonotype was counted between two and nine times. V and J are TRBV7-2 and TRBJ2-7; D ambiguous. The V and J ends lost 3 bases and 3 bases respectively, with 12 bases between them. The length of the CDR3 is 14 residues. Germline V gene sequence: CDR1 SGHTA, CDR2 FQGNSA. The CDR3 is CASSFSDLRYEQYF. CDR3 bases: TGTGCCAGCAGCTTTTCGGACCTCCGCTACGAGCAGTACTTC.

The CDR3 reads CATSTRDRVFRYGYTF. The CDR3 nucleotides read TGTGCCACCAGCACCCGGGACAGGGTTTTTCGGTATGGCTACACCTTC. The chain uses TRBV15 and TRBJ1-2; 9 bases align to TRBD1. The CDR3 length is 16 residues. Germline trimming cut 4 bases from V and 5 bases from J; bases unmatched to any gene: 11. Germline CDR1 is LNHNV and CDR2 is YYDKDF (reference sequence).

V usage is TRBV10-2 and J usage is TRBJ1-5; 7 positions agree with TRBD1. Per the germline V gene, CDR1 is WSHSY and CDR2 is SAAADI. V was pared by 4 bases and J by 4 bases, with 7 bases of the junction left unmatched. CDR3 length: 15 amino acids. This CDR3 reads CASSAPGGWNQPQHF. DNA for the CDR3: TGCGCCAGCAGTGCCCCAGGGGGTTGGAATCAGCCCCAGCATTTT.

The chain employs TRBV7-9 and TRBJ2-3; D is unresolved. The CDR3 has 13 amino acids. CDR1 is SEHNR, CDR2 FQNEAQ, per germline (reference sequence). Trimming removed 5 bases from V and 5 bases from J, with 11 bases in between. DNA for the CDR3: TGTGCCAGCAGCCTCAGATGGGAAGATACGCAGTATTTT. Translation gives CASSLRWEDTQYF.

The chain links TRBV7-9 to TRBJ1-2; no clear D gene. The ends were cut back, 5 bases at V and 13 bases at J, with 11 bases in the middle. This CDR3 has 10 amino acids. The V gene's germline CDR1 is SEHNR and CDR2 FQNEAQ (reference sequence). In DNA, the CDR3 is TGTGCCAGCAGCCAGACCTCAGCCACCTTC. Translated: CASSQTSATF.

This clonotype was recorded a few times. V gene TRBV7-6 combines with J gene TRBJ1-2; the D gene is possibly TRBD1 (5 bases). Germline values: CDR1 SGHVS, CDR2 FNYEAQ. Trimming shortened V by 4 bases and J by 7 bases, and 10 bases separated the two germline ends. The CDR3 extends over 12 amino acids. CDR3 residues: CASSSGMGGYTF. In DNA, the CDR3 is TGTGCCAGCAGCTCAGGGATGGGTGGCTACACCTTC.

The V call is TRBV28, the J call TRBJ1-2; D is perhaps TRBD1 (5 bases). Trimming cost V 4 bases and J 7 bases, with 19 bases left between them. This CDR3 is 15 amino acids long. Germline CDR1 reads MDHEN; CDR2 reads SYDVKM. The CDR3, as DNA: TGTGCCAGCAGTTCCGGACAAGGGGCGTCGGCTGGCTACACCTTC. Translation: CASSSGQGASAGYTF.

The chain has TRBV18 and TRBJ2-7; 8 positions agree with TRBD2. The CDR3 extends over 15 amino acids. The V gene end was trimmed by 8 bases and the J gene end by 4 bases; junction bases not matched to a gene: 13. Germline V gene sequence: CDR1 KGHSH, CDR2 LQKENI. CDR3 in amino acids: CASVPGAGGRYEQYF. For the CDR3, the DNA is TGTGCCAGCGTCCCGGGGGCGGGAGGAAGGTACGAGCAGTACTTC.

This chain joins TRBV4-3 and TRBJ2-7, with 9 positions matching TRBD1. V trimming: 0 bases; J trimming: 7 bases; junction bases outside the gene matches: 13. CDR3 size: 17 residues. Per germline, CDR1 LGHNA and CDR2 YSLEER. The CDR3 sequence: CASSQELVPGQGGEQYF. The CDR3 nucleotides read TGCGCCAGCAGCCAAGAATTGGTACCGGGACAGGGAGGGGAGCAGTACTTC.

The chain links TRBV6-1 to TRBJ2-7; 8 bases agree with TRBD1. J lost 2 bases, V lost 3 bases, and 12 bases had no gene match. Germline CDR1 MNHNS, CDR2 SASEGT. This CDR3 is 17 amino acids long. The CDR3: CASSDYLDRGGTYEQYF. The DNA of the CDR3 is TGTGCCAGCAGTGACTACCTCGACAGGGGAGGTACCTACGAGCAGTACTTC.

The chain uses TRBV7-2 and TRBJ2-3; a weak D match, TRBD1 (6 bases). From germline, CDR1 is SGHTA and CDR2 FQGNSA. Trimming pared 5 bases from V and 1 base from J, leaving 16 bases between. The CDR3 consists of 16 residues. The CDR3 nucleotides are TGTGCCAGCAGCCAACAAACAGGGAGACGCACAGATACGCAGTATTTT. Translated: CASSQQTGRRTDTQYF.

The rearrangement uses TRBV18 and TRBJ2-1; 14 positions match TRBD2. J gave up 9 bases and V 2 bases, and 3 bases lay outside the gene matches. The CDR3 is 15 residues long. Germline V gives CDR1 KGHSH, CDR2 LQKENI. CDR3 sequence reads: CASSPGTSGGGEQFF. CDR3 coding DNA: TGTGCCAGCTCACCAGGGACTAGCGGGGGAGGTGAGCAGTTCTTC.

V gene TRBV6-5 combines with J gene TRBJ1-6, with D maybe TRBD1 (5 bases). CDR1 MNHEY and CDR2 SVGAGI come from the germline V gene. The ends were cut back, 0 bases at V and 4 bases at J, with 13 bases in the middle. CDR3 size: 17 residues. The DNA for the CDR3 is TGTGCCAGCAGTTACTCGAATTTAGGGGTATATAATTCACCCCTCCACTTT. It translates to CASSYSNLGVYNSPLHF.

The rearrangement uses TRBV4-3 and TRBJ2-2, with no clear D. V gave up 1 base and J gave up 6 bases, with 9 bases separating them. CDR1 and CDR2 from the germline V gene are LGHNA and YSLEER. The CDR3 covers 14 residues. Here the CDR3 reads CASSQAWVAGELFF. DNA for the CDR3: TGCGCCAGCAGCCAAGCGTGGGTTGCCGGGGAGCTGTTTTTT.